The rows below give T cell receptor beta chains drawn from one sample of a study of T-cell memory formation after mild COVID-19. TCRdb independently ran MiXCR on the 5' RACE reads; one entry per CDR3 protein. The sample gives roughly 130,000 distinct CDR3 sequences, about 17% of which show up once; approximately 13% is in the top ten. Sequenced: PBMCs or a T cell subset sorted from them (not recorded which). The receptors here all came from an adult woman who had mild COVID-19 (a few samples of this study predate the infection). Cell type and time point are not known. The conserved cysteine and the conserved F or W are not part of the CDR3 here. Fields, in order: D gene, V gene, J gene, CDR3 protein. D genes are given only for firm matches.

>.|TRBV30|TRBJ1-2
AWSFYYGYT
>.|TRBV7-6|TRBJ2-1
ASSQKTEQF
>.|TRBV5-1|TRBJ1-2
ASSLSKVDGYT
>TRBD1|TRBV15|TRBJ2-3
ATRTGGRDTQY
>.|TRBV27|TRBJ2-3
ASTSNDRTDTQY
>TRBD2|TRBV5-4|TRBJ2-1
ASRTGGRNEQF
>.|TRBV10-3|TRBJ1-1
AISEGMNTEAF
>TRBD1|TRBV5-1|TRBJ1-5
ASRVDRGNQPQH
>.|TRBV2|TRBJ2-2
ASSDRQPYTGELF
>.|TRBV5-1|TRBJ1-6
ASSLPSGDYSPLH
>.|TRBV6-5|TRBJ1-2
ASSYSKFRGGYGYT
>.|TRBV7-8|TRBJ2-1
ASSFEGRFGPYEQF
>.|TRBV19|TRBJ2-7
ASRTGGEQY
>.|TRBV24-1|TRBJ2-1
ATSDSRTVHNEQF
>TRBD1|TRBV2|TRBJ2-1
ASTMDREAYNEQF
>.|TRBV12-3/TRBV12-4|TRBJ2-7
ASSPGHNYEQY
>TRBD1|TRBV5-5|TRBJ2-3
ASSRRTGRTDTQY
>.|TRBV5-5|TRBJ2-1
ASSLAETGNNEQF
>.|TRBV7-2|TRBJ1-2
ASSSTGGFYGYT
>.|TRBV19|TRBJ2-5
ASSIGGTQY
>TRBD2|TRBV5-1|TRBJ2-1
ASSLSGLAGDNEQF
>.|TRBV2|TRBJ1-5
ASTPVGGGNQPQH
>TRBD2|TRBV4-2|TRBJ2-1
ASSQDFGGAYNEQF
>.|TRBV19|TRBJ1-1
ASSIVTGGTEAF
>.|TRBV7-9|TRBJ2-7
ASSLAEGSGEQY
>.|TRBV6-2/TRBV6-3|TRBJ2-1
ASSPGFWWEQF
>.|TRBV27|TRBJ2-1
ASTPGGGLYNEQF
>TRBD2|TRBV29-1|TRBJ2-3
SVEDSGGSLGDTQY
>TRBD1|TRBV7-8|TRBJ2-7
ASSPRAMRQGEQY
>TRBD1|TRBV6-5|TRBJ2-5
ASSRTGKETQY
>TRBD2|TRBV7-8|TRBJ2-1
ASSSQRGGTYEQF
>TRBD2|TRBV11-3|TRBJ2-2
ASSSSGGAGELF
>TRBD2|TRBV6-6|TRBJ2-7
ASRPISGRGSSYEQY
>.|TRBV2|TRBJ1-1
ASSVTEMNTEAF
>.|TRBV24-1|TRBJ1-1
ATSDVGTEAF
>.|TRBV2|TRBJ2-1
ASSEAFGYWF
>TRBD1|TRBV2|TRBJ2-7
ASNRGGQLLPYEQY
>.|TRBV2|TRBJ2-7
ASSESPVREVDEQY
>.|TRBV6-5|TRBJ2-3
ASSYLEGPYTQY
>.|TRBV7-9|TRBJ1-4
ASSFRTDEKLF
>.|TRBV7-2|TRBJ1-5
ASRMGTGNSNQPQH
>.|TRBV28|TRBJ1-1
AGRGGNTEAF
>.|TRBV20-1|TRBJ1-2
SAGRWSYGYT
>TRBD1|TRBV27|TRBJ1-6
ASSLGQGGSSPLH
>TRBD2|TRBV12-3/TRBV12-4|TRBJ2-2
ASSSPLILAGGQLNTGELF
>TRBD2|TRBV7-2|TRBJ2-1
ASSPAASGSPEQF
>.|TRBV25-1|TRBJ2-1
ASSESRGDNEQF
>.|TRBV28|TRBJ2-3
ASSSRDTDTQY
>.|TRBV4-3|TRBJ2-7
ASSQDSFTYEQY
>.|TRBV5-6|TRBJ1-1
ASSSRMDRLNTEAF
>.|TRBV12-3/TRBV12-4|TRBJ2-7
ASLSGFTDEQY
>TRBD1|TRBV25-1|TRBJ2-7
ASSEWGTGRQY
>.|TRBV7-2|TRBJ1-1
ASSLGPGQHTEAF
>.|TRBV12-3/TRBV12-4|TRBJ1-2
ASSPGGAVYGYT
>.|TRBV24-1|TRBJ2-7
ATSGESSYEQY
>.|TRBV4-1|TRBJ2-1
ASSQDYAGRYNEQF